Each of the 12 T cell receptor beta chains below was sequenced from the same sample in a study of blood T cell repertoires in COVID-19. Only in-frame clones appear in the TCRdb table, and some are missing; sequencing was by immunoSEQ multiplex PCR. The data show fewer than 300,000 clones, with 75% to 90% seen just once and around 10% held by the top ten. The source material was PBMCs or T cells enriched from blood (not recorded which). The source of these receptors is a man aged 40-49 years who had recovered from COVID-19.

This CDR3 reads CASSLAGLAGVNEQFF. In DNA form, the CDR3 reads TGTGCCAGCAGCTTAGCGGGACTAGCGGGAGTTAATGAGCAGTTCTTC. The rearrangement joins TRBV7-2 to TRBJ2-1; 14 bases fit TRBD2. The V gene's germline CDR1 is SGHTA and CDR2 FQGNSA. Trimming removed 0 bases from V and 7 bases from J; junction bases left unmatched: 2. The CDR3 has 16 residues.

This rearrangement joins TRBV19 to TRBJ1-5; 10 bases agree with TRBD1. This CDR3 is 16 amino acids long. Trimming at V came to 1 base and at J to 6 bases, leaving 6 bases not matched to a gene. Germline values: CDR1 LNHDA, CDR2 SQIVND (reference sequence). DNA for the CDR3: TGTGCCAGTAGTATAGGTACGACAGGGGGCGTTCAGCCCCAGCATTTT. It yields the protein CASSIGTTGGVQPQHF.

This chain joins TRBV9 and TRBJ1-6; TRBD1 aligns across 7 bases. The germline V gene encodes CDR1 SGDLS and CDR2 YYNGEE. The CDR3 spans 16 residues. V was pared by 3 bases and J by 6 bases, with 9 bases of the junction left unmatched. The CDR3 protein is CASSGSGQVLNSPLHF. CDR3 nucleotides: TGTGCCAGCAGCGGGTCCGGACAGGTCCTTAATTCACCCCTCCACTTT.

CDR3 DNA sequence: TGTGCCAGCAGTGAATGGGCAGGTTTCCAAGAGACCCAGTACTTC. Amino acid sequence: CASSEWAGFQETQYF. The rearrangement uses TRBV2 and TRBJ2-5; no firm D call. V lost 2 bases and J 1 base, leaving 11 bases between the germline ends. CDR1 is SNHLY, CDR2 FYNNEI, per germline. The CDR3 consists of 15 residues.

The V and J genes are TRBV27 and TRBJ2-7, with TRBD1 matching over 8 bases. The CDR3 runs 16 residues. With V trimmed by 0 bases and J by 7 bases, 11 bases remained unmatched. Germline CDR1 and CDR2: MNHEY and SMNVEV (reference sequence). The CDR3 protein is CASSLSQGVKVDEQYF. In DNA form, the CDR3 reads TGTGCCAGCAGTTTATCACAGGGGGTTAAGGTTGATGAGCAGTACTTC.

The CDR3 sequence: CASSQDLSTDTQYF. The CDR3 bases are TGCGCCAGCAGCCAAGACCTTAGCACAGATACGCAGTATTTT. V gene TRBV4-3 combines with J gene TRBJ2-3; D is undetermined. The V gene lost 0 bases and the J gene lost 0 bases, with 4 bases spanning the gap. CDR1 is LGHNA, CDR2 YSLEER, per germline. The CDR3 is 14 amino acids.

The gene calls are TRBV4-2 and TRBJ2-7, with 7 bases matching TRBD1. CDR3 size: 17 residues. Germline assignment: CDR1 LGHNA and CDR2 YNFKEQ. The trim removed 0 bases at V and 3 bases at J, leaving 11 bases unmatched. The CDR3 protein is CASSQELLGTVNYEQYF. In DNA form, the CDR3 reads TGTGCCAGCAGCCAAGAACTTCTCGGGACAGTAAACTACGAGCAGTACTTC.

The chain uses TRBV5-5 and TRBJ2-2, with D possibly TRBD1 on 6 matching bases. CDR1 is SGHKS and CDR2 is YYEKEE in the germline V gene (reference sequence). V shed 9 bases and J shed 7 bases, with 16 bases lying between them. The CDR3 spans 13 residues. CDR3 amino acids: CATRQEGRGELFF. CDR3 DNA sequence: TGTGCCACCAGACAGGAAGGTCGCGGGGAGCTGTTTTTT.

This clone was picked up a small number of times. The V call is TRBV29-1, the J call TRBJ1-1, with 7 bases identical to TRBD1. The CDR3 totals 14 residues. The J segment lost 1 base and the V segment lost 6 bases, leaving 8 bases of the junction unmatched. The V gene's germline CDR1 is SQVTM and CDR2 ANQGSEA. CDR3 region: CSVKTGKTNTEAFF. DNA of the CDR3: TGCAGCGTGAAGACAGGGAAGACGAACACTGAAGCTTTCTTT.

The rearrangement uses TRBV7-9 and TRBJ1-6; D remains unclear. Germline values: CDR1 SEHNR, CDR2 FQNEAQ (reference sequence). The germline V and J ends were trimmed by 3 bases and 6 bases, with 15 bases remaining between them. The CDR3 runs 16 residues. The CDR3 DNA is TGTGCCAGCAGCTTCGGGAACGTCCAGTCTAATTCACCCCTCCACTTT. It specifies CASSFGNVQSNSPLHF.

V and J are TRBV7-2 and TRBJ2-1; TRBD2 agrees at 9 bases. V dropped 3 bases and J dropped 5; count of bases not matched to a gene: 8. CDR3 length equals 16 residues. Germline V lookup: CDR1 SGHTA, CDR2 FQGNSA. The CDR3 region has the DNA TGTGCCAGCAGCTTGTATAGCGGGAGTGGGAACAATGAGCAGTTCTTC. This encodes CASSLYSGSGNNEQFF.

The chain links TRBV9 to TRBJ1-1, with D possibly matching TRBD1 (5 bases). The CDR3 is 12 amino acids. V dropped 2 bases and J dropped 6 bases, with 8 bases sitting between them. Germline values: CDR1 SGDLS, CDR2 YYNGEE. The CDR3 sequence is CASSVGGSEAFF. CDR3 sequence (DNA): TGTGCCAGCAGCGTTGGGGGGTCTGAAGCTTTCTTT.